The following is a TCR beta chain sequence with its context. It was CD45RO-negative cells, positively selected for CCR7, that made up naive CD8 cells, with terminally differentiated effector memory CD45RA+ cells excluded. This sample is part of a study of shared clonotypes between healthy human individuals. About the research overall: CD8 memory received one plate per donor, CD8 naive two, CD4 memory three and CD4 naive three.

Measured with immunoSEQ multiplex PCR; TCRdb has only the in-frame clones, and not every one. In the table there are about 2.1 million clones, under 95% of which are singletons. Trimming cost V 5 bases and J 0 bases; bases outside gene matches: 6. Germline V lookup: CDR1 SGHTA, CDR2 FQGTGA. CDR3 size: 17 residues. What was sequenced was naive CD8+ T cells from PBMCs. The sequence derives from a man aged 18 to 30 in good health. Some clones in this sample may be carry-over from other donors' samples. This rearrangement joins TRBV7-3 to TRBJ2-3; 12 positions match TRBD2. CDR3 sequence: CASSPRTSGASTDTQYF. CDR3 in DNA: TGTGCCAGCAGCCCCAGGACTAGCGGGGCTAGCACAGATACGCAGTATTTT.